This entry lists 7 T cell receptor beta chains sequenced from one sample in a study of OX40 agonist ivuxolimab in advanced cancers. TCRdb keeps only in-frame clones here, not all; method: immunoSEQ multiplex PCR. The table shows fewer than 35,000 clones, with roughly 79% occurring only once. The material sequenced was CD4+ or CD8+ T cells sorted from blood, taken in a trial of the OX40 agonist ivuxolimab. The receptors shown here come from an adult with an advanced solid tumor such as melanoma, head and neck, liver or kidney cancer.

The V call is TRBV28, the J call TRBJ1-3, with no clear D. The CDR3 contains 11 residues. The V and J ends lost 8 bases and 8 bases respectively, with 10 bases between them. CDR1 and CDR2 (germline): MDHEN, SYDVKM. The CDR3 coding sequence is TGTGCCAGCGGCTCCATGCACACCATATATTTT. This gives the protein CASGSMHTIYF.

The chain couples TRBV5-1 to TRBJ2-3, with 15 bases lining up with TRBD2. The J segment lost 5 bases and the V segment lost 4 bases, leaving 5 bases of the junction unmatched. Germline lookup yields CDR1 SGHRS and CDR2 YFSETQ. The length of the CDR3 is 16 residues. In nucleotides, the CDR3 is TGCGCCAGCAGCCCGGGGACTAGCGGGGGGAGAGATACGCAGTATTTT. As protein: CASSPGTSGGRDTQYF.

This clone was picked up one time. This chain joins TRBV7-6 and TRBJ1-1, with D maybe TRBD1 (5 bases). Trimming pared 3 bases from V and 4 bases from J, leaving 9 bases between. The CDR3 spans 13 residues. Germline lookup yields CDR1 SGHVS and CDR2 FNYEAQ. CDR3 region: CASSFGGRTEAFF. The DNA of the CDR3 is TGTGCCAGCAGCTTTGGGGGACGCACTGAAGCTTTCTTT.

This clone was detected only once. The CDR3 sequence: CASSLGRVETQYF. Written as DNA, the CDR3 is TGTGCCAGCAGCTTGGGGAGAGTGGAGACCCAGTACTTC. The rearrangement uses TRBV7-2 and TRBJ2-5, with D possibly matching TRBD2 (5 bases). This CDR3 has 13 residues. From germline, CDR1 is SGHTA and CDR2 FQGNSA. V lost 3 bases, J lost 5 bases, and 10 bases lay in between.

This clone was counted once. This chain joins TRBV18 and TRBJ1-4; D call uncertain. Germline assignment: CDR1 KGHSH and CDR2 LQKENI. V gave up 5 bases and J gave up 4 bases, with 8 bases separating them. CDR3 length: 13 amino acids. CDR3 sequence (DNA): TGTGCCAGCTCAGGGTCCATTAATGAAAAACTGTTTTTT. Residues: CASSGSINEKLFF.

V and J are TRBV28 and TRBJ2-7; TRBD2 aligns across 8 bases. The CDR3 consists of 15 residues. The germline CDR1 and CDR2 sequences are MDHEN and SYDVKM. Losses at the gene ends were 5 bases for V and 0 bases for J; bases not matched to a gene: 6. DNA for the CDR3: TGTGCCAGCAGTGAGACTAGCGCCAACTCCTACGAGCAGTACTTC. Translated, it gives CASSETSANSYEQYF.

The V and J genes are TRBV5-8 and TRBJ1-5; D gene ambiguous. V lost 2 bases and J lost 5, with 8 bases in between. The CDR3 has 13 amino acids. CDR1 is SGHTS and CDR2 is YDEGEE in the germline V gene. This CDR3 reads CASSFGGHQPQHF. The CDR3 bases are TGTGCCAGCAGCTTTGGAGGGCATCAGCCCCAGCATTTT.